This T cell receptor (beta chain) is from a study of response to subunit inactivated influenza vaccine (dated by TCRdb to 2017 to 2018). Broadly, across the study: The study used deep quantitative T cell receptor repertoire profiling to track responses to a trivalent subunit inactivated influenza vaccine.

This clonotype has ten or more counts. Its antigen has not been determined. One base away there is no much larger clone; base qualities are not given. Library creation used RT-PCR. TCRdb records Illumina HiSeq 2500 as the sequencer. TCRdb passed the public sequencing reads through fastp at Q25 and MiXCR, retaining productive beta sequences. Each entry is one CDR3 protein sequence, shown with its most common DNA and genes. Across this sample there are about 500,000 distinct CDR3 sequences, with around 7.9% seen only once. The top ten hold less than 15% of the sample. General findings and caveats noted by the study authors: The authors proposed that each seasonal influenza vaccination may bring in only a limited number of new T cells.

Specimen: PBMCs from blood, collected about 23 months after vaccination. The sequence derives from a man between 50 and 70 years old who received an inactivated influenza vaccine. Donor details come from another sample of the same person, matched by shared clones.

The CDR3 region reads CASSPLERAPYEQYF. In nucleotides, the sequence is TGTGCCAGCAGCCCCTTGGAGAGGGCCCCCTACGAGCAGTACTTC. This sequence uses TRBV9 and TRBJ2-7; a tentative D match to TRBD2 spans 5 bases. The junction shows trimming of 4 bases on V and 2 bases on J, plus 16 bases between the germline ends. According to the germline V gene, CDR1 reads SGDLS and CDR2 reads YYNGEE. The CDR3 covers 15 residues, taking in both the cysteine and the phenylalanine. The read is trimmed to its CDR3 DNA, 45 bases read in frame from base 1.